Following are 12 T cell receptor beta chains from one sample sequenced in a study of CD8 T cells in Susac syndrome. After extraction with the RNeasy kit, roughly 0.5 to 1 ug of the RNA was reverse transcribed using random hexamers. MiXCR, applied by TCRdb to the immunoSEQ multiplex PCR reads, yields one record per CDR3 protein. Of around 23,000 distinct CDR3 sequences listed, just over 90% are singletons. The sequenced sample was CD8+ T cells from PBMCs. Receptors were obtained from a human donor with Susac syndrome.

A single count supports this clonotype. This chain uses TRBV5-6 with TRBJ2-3; no clear D gene. The CDR3 covers 15 residues. Germline CDR1 is SGHDT and CDR2 is YYEEEE. V shed 2 bases and J shed 2 bases, with 12 bases lying between them. The DNA for the CDR3 is TGTGCCAGCAGCTTATTCGCCCCGGCCACAGATACGCAGTATTTT. Protein sequence: CASSLFAPATDTQYF.

The chain employs TRBV7-8 and TRBJ2-7, with 7 positions matching TRBD1. The CDR3 length is 13 residues. J was trimmed by 4 bases and V by 5 bases; bases with no gene match: 5. Germline CDR1 is SGHVS and CDR2 is FQNEAQ. The DNA for the CDR3 is TGTGCCAGCAGCGTCCCGACAGGGTACGAGCAGTACTTC. As protein: CASSVPTGYEQYF.

The chain carries TRBV2 and TRBJ1-5; 7 nucleotides line up with TRBD1. This CDR3 has 13 residues. The V segment lost 7 bases and the J segment 7 bases; nucleotides outside the gene matches: 7. Per germline, CDR1 SNHLY and CDR2 FYNNEI. CDR3: CASTILQGQPQHF. For the CDR3, the DNA is TGTGCCAGCACTATATTACAGGGGCAGCCCCAGCATTTT.

This clonotype was recorded only once. The V call is TRBV27, the J call TRBJ2-3; 8 bases match TRBD2. With 10 bases clipped from V and 2 bases from J, the junction kept 11 bases outside the gene matches. CDR1 is MNHEY and CDR2 is SMNVEV in the germline V gene (reference sequence). The CDR3 spans 15 residues. The CDR3 reads CATHLGSGVTDTQYF. The DNA of the CDR3 is TGTGCCACTCACCTTGGTAGCGGGGTCACAGATACGCAGTATTTT.

The rearrangement joins TRBV4-2 to TRBJ1-1; perhaps TRBD1 as D (6 bases). The CDR3 is 16 residues long. V lost 4 bases and J lost 6, with 21 bases in between. Per the germline V gene, CDR1 is LGHNA and CDR2 is YNFKEQ. The CDR3 DNA reads TGTGCCAGCAGCCCAAGTAAGGGTACAGGGTCCCCTGAAGCTTTCTTT. Translation gives CASSPSKGTGSPEAFF.

The V and J genes are TRBV14 and TRBJ2-7; 7 positions match TRBD1. The germline V gene encodes CDR1 SGHDN and CDR2 FVKESK. The ends lost 0 bases at V and 2 bases at J; junction bases unmatched: 7. This CDR3 is built from 16 residues. The CDR3 nucleotides are TGTGCCAGCAGCCAAGAAGAAGGGGGCATAACCTACGAGCAGTACTTC. This gives the protein CASSQEEGGITYEQYF. The full variable domain, rest sourced from reference TRBV14 and TRBJ2-7, is EAGVTQFPSHSVIEKGQTVTLRCDPISGHDNLYWYRRVMGKEIKFLLHFVKESKQDESGMPNNRFLAERTGGTYSTLKVQPAELEDSGVYFCASSQEEGGITYEQYFGPGTRLTVT.

The J gene is TRBJ1-5, the V gene TRBV13; no definite D call. Trimming left V 5 bases short and J 4 bases short, with 12 bases between. The CDR3 runs to 14 residues. Germline assignment: CDR1 PRHDT and CDR2 FYEKMQ (reference sequence). The CDR3 bases are TGTGCCAGCAGCGAAGGACGGATAAATCAGCCCCAGCATTTT. Protein product: CASSEGRINQPQHF.

This chain links TRBV20-1 with TRBJ2-2; 7 positions agree with TRBD1. The length of the CDR3 is 16 residues. Unmatched junction bases numbered 10, after V lost 6 bases and J lost 0 bases. The germline gives CDR1 DFQATT, CDR2 SNEGSKA (reference sequence). CDR3 coding DNA: TGCAGTGCCAGTCCTTTCGGGACAGCGAACACCGGGGAGCTGTTTTTT. Protein product: CSASPFGTANTGELFF.

V is TRBV20-1 and J is TRBJ1-1, with D possibly being TRBD1 (5 bases). CDR3 length: 13 amino acids. Germline V CDR1 and CDR2: DFQATT, SNEGSKA (reference sequence). Trimming pared 5 bases from V and 0 bases from J, leaving 10 bases between. CDR3 DNA: TGCAGTGCTGCGGACATCTTGAACACTGAAGCTTTCTTT. Protein product: CSAADILNTEAFF.

The V call is TRBV7-9, the J call TRBJ1-5; D call uncertain. This CDR3 contains 15 residues. Germline-derived CDR1 and CDR2 are SEHNR and FQNEAQ (reference sequence). Trimming stripped 8 bases from V and 1 base from J, with 15 bases between. CDR3 amino acids: CASSGMGKSNQPQHF. CDR3 bases: TGTGCCAGCTCCGGAATGGGTAAGAGCAATCAGCCCCAGCATTTT.

The V call is TRBV4-3, the J call TRBJ2-1, with 7 positions matching TRBD1. With V trimmed by 0 bases and J by 7 bases, 6 bases remained unmatched. Germline-derived CDR1 and CDR2 are LGHNA and YSLEER. The CDR3 is 15 residues long. CDR3 region: CASSQDKRGLNEQFF. The CDR3 region has the DNA TGCGCCAGCAGCCAAGATAAAAGGGGGCTAAATGAGCAGTTCTTC.

The V and J genes are TRBV14 and TRBJ2-7; D may correspond to TRBD1 or TRBD2 (5 bases each). The CDR3 spans 15 residues. Trimming removed 3 bases at V and 6 bases at J, with 18 bases between. Germline loops: CDR1 SGHDN, CDR2 FVKESK. The CDR3 sequence is CASSQGVIGSVEQYF. DNA of the CDR3: TGTGCCAGCAGCCAGGGGGTTATTGGTAGCGTCGAGCAGTACTTC. Looking up the rest from reference TRBV14 and TRBJ2-7 gives the full variable domain: EAGVTQFPSHSVIEKGQTVTLRCDPISGHDNLYWYRRVMGKEIKFLLHFVKESKQDESGMPNNRFLAERTGGTYSTLKVQPAELEDSGVYFCASSQGVIGSVEQYFGPGTRLTVT.